This T cell receptor (beta chain) emerged from a study of STAT5B mutations in CD4+ large granular lymphocyte leukemia. The V end was cut by 3 bases, the J end by 2 bases, with 14 bases between. The CDR3 sequence is 15 residues long. The germline gives CDR1 WSHSY, CDR2 SAAADI. Assay: immunoSEQ multiplex PCR; the TCRdb copy retains only in-frame clones and omits some. The data show about 35,000 clones, more than 75% seen once. Overall study findings and caveats: Around 25% of private leukemic clonotypes occurred rarely in other patients' non-leukemic repertoires. 8/27 top patient clones versus 2/35 control clones were TRBV06-family. Patient CD4-sorted repertoires looked more clonal than healthy CD4+ repertoires, even without putative leukemic clones.

On this clone: What it binds is not known.

Specimen: CD4+ T cells from blood buffy coats. This clonotype originated in a human donor in good health. J is TRBJ2-7 and V is TRBV10-2; D is unresolved. CDR3 amino acids: CASSDVRRNTYEQYF. The CDR3 region has the DNA TGCGCCAGCAGTGATGTAAGACGTAATACCTACGAGCAGTACTTC.